This entry concerns a single T cell receptor beta chain. Its specificity is unknown. This sample stems from a study of T cells after yellow fever vaccination. Broader study findings: Abundant bulk-derived clonotypes could contaminate FACS-sorted repertoires. Re-detected after boosting: most primary clones, more than 95% of CD4 and roughly 88% of CD8.

The V and J ends lost 3 bases and 1 base respectively, with 24 bases between them. The germline gives CDR1 DFQATT, CDR2 SNEGSKA (reference sequence). The CDR3 loop spans 18 amino acids. TCRdb called the 5' RACE reads again in MiXCR, with one record for every CDR3 protein. The table includes 300,000 to 400,000 distinct CDR3 sequences, around 13% detected once. This receptor was taken from a man younger than 30 who received the YFV17D yellow fever vaccine. The sequenced sample was CD4+ T cells sorted from PBMCs, obtained 15 days after the yellow fever booster vaccination. The J gene is TRBJ1-1, the V gene TRBV20-1; TRBD1 is a possible D gene (6 bases). The DNA of the CDR3 is TGCAGTGCTAGGGGATACAGGGATAGCGGGCCGACGAACACTGAAGCTTTCTTT. Encoded protein: CSARGYRDSGPTNTEAFF.